These 19 T cell receptor beta chains originate from one sample sequenced in a study of Graves' ophthalmopathy and Graves' hyperthyroidism. Amplification from RNA transcripts yielded the TCR beta CDR3 regions. HTBI primers were used in a first-round RT-PCR, which preceded a second-round multiplex PCR. A single record per CDR3 protein comes from TCRdb applying MiXCR to the multiplex PCR reads. The sample contains some 360,000 distinct CDR3 sequences, approximately 18% of which appear only once. The sample taken for sequencing was peripheral blood. These receptor sequences come from an adult woman with stable Graves' hyperthyroidism.

This clonotype was counted at least ten times. This chain links TRBV6-2 or TRBV6-3 with TRBJ1-6; 8 bases match TRBD1. Unmatched junction bases numbered 0, after V lost 0 bases and J lost 8 bases. This CDR3 has 14 amino acids. Germline V gene sequence: CDR1 MNHEY, CDR2 SVGEGT. Here the CDR3 reads CASSYSDRDSPLHF. In DNA form, the CDR3 reads TGTGCCAGCAGTTACTCGGACAGGGATTCACCCCTCCACTTT.

In this sample, this clonotype turned up many times. J is TRBJ1-3 and V is TRBV12-3 or TRBV12-4, with unresolved D. The CDR3 has 16 amino acids. V shed 5 bases and J shed 0 bases, with 14 bases lying between them. The CDR3 sequence: CASSPRGVVSGNTIYF. The CDR3 nucleotides read TGTGCCAGCAGTCCTCGGGGAGTTGTCTCTGGAAACACCATATATTTT.

The chain links TRBV15 to TRBJ2-7; 13 nucleotides align to TRBD2. V lost 3 bases to trimming and J lost 4 bases; unmatched junction nucleotides: 9. This CDR3 contains 17 residues. From germline, CDR1 is LNHNV and CDR2 YYDKDF (reference sequence). The CDR3 loop reads CATSSEGLAGREYEQYF. DNA for the CDR3: TGTGCCACCAGCAGCGAGGGACTAGCGGGACGGGAGTACGAGCAGTACTTC.

Only a few counts were recorded for this clonotype. The V call is TRBV15, the J call TRBJ2-7; D remains unclear. The CDR3 extends over 14 amino acids. Germline-derived CDR1 and CDR2 are LNHNV and YYDKDF (reference sequence). Trimming shortened V by 0 bases and J by 3 bases, and 9 bases separated the two germline ends. Here the CDR3 reads CATSRDRSSYEQYF. The CDR3 DNA is TGTGCCACCAGCAGAGATCGGAGTAGCTACGAGCAGTACTTC.

The table lists this clonotype with a few counts. This chain joins TRBV18 and TRBJ2-2; 8 positions agree with TRBD2. V was clipped by 1 base and J by 1 base; unmatched bases: 5. This CDR3 has 17 residues. Per the germline V gene, CDR1 is KGHSH and CDR2 is LQKENI. As DNA, the CDR3 is TGTGCCAGCTCACCACTCAGGCTAGCGGGGAACACCGGGGAGCTGTTTTTT. It codes for CASSPLRLAGNTGELFF.

This clonotype was detected ten times or more. The chain is built from TRBV11-2 and TRBJ2-5; TRBD1 might be the D (6 bases). Between the trimmed V and J ends, which lost 6 bases and 1 base, there was a span of 12 bases. Germline-derived CDR1 and CDR2 are SGHAT and FQNNGV. CDR3 length equals 14 residues. The CDR3 sequence: CASSQSRGQETQYF. The CDR3, as DNA: TGTGCCAGCAGTCAAAGCAGGGGCCAAGAGACCCAGTACTTC.

Many counts were recorded for this clonotype. This rearrangement joins TRBV29-1 to TRBJ2-6; no firm D call. There are 16 residues in the CDR3. Between the trimmed V and J ends, which lost 1 base and 2 bases, there was a span of 12 bases. Germline V lookup: CDR1 SQVTM, CDR2 ANQGSEA. CDR3 loop: CSVEVPRTAGANVLTF. In DNA form, the CDR3 reads TGCAGCGTTGAAGTTCCCAGAACGGCTGGGGCCAACGTCCTGACTTTC.

This chain uses TRBV7-2 with TRBJ2-7; D gene ambiguous. V dropped 2 bases and J dropped 4 bases, with 15 bases sitting between them. The CDR3 totals 15 residues. Germline V gene sequence: CDR1 SGHTA, CDR2 FQGNSA. The CDR3 region has the DNA TGTGCCAGCAGCTTATTTCCGGGCAGCGAATACGAGCAGTACTTC. This gives the protein CASSLFPGSEYEQYF. Looking up the rest from reference TRBV7-2 and TRBJ2-7 gives the full variable domain: GAGVSQSPSNKVTEKGKDVELRCDPISGHTALYWYRQSLGQGLEFLIYFQGNSAPDKSGLPSDRFSAERTGGSVSTLTIQRTQQEDSAVYLCASSLFPGSEYEQYFGPGTRLTVT.

This clonotype was counted a few times. Being one base from a much bigger clone, this may be a read error. V gene TRBV7-2 combines with J gene TRBJ2-5, with D possibly being TRBD2 (5 bases). The germline V gene has CDR1 SGHTA and CDR2 FQGNSA. This CDR3 contains 14 residues. The CDR3 is CASSRREGLETKYF. As DNA, the CDR3 is TGTGCCAGCAGCCGCCGTGAGGGCTTAGAGACCAAGTACTTC. Drawing the rest from reference TRBV7-2 and TRBJ2-5, the complete variable domain is GAGVSQSPSNKVTEKGKDVELRCDPISGHTALYWYRQSLGQGLEFLIYFQGNSAPDKSGLPSDRFSAERTGGSVSTLTIQRTQQEDSAVYLCASSRREGLETKYFGPGTRLLVL.

The chain is built from TRBV12-3 or TRBV12-4 and TRBJ2-7; D possibly matches TRBD1 or TRBD2 (6 bases each). V was trimmed by 6 bases and J by 7 bases, leaving 22 bases between them. The CDR3 is 15 amino acids. Here the CDR3 reads CASSLIGWGAGEQYF. In DNA form, the CDR3 reads TGTGCCAGCAGCCTCATAGGATGGGGGGCAGGAGAGCAGTACTTC.

The table lists this clonotype with many counts. One end of the junction does not line up with germline, which may come from a read error. The chain links TRBV29-1 to TRBJ1-1; TRBD1 might be the D (6 bases). Germline values: CDR1 SQVTM, CDR2 ANQGSEA. CDR3 length: 13 residues. The chain's CDR3 is CSASGGRGTEAFF. CDR3 DNA: TGCAGCGCCTCTGGGGGGAGGGGGACTGAAGCGTTCTTT.

This clonotype appeared many times. The rearrangement uses TRBV10-3 and TRBJ2-7, with a tentative D call TRBD1 (6 bases). The CDR3 runs 12 residues. The V and J ends lost 8 bases and 1 base respectively, with 9 bases between them. Per the germline V gene, CDR1 is ENHRY and CDR2 is SYGVKD. The CDR3 reads CAIGGFSYEQYF. The CDR3 nucleotides are TGTGCCATCGGGGGCTTTTCCTACGAGCAGTACTTC.

This clonotype occurred many times. The chain joins TRBV28 to TRBJ2-7; D is unclear. The CDR3 has 16 amino acids. V was trimmed by 6 bases and J by 0 bases, leaving 18 bases between them. CDR1 MDHEN and CDR2 SYDVKM come from the germline V gene. The CDR3 loop is CASSLQDHLISYEQYF. The CDR3 region has the DNA TGTGCCAGCAGCCTTCAGGACCATCTCATCTCCTACGAGCAGTACTTC. Complete variable domain (other parts from reference TRBV28 and TRBJ2-7): DVKVTQSSRYLVKRTGEKVFLECVQDMDHENMFWYRQDPGLGLRLIYFSYDVKMKEKGDIPEGYSVSREKKERFSLILESASTNQTSMYLCASSLQDHLISYEQYFGPGTRLTVT.

J is TRBJ1-2 and V is TRBV12-3 or TRBV12-4, with 9 bases lining up with TRBD1. V lost 8 bases, J lost 8 bases, and 12 bases stayed unmatched. The CDR3 is made up of 14 amino acids. In nucleotides, the CDR3 is TGTGCCAGCGGAGGGAGGGACAGGGTGTGGGGCTACACCTTC. This translates into CASGGRDRVWGYTF.

This clonotype has a handful of counts. One end of the junction fails to match germline, which may point to a read error. J is TRBJ2-4 and V is TRBV6-1; no clear D. Germline assignment: CDR1 MNHNS and CDR2 SASEGT. This CDR3 has 12 residues. CDR3 protein: CASSEYRGIKYF. The CDR3 DNA reads TGTGCCAGCAGTGAATACCGAGGCATTAAGTACTTC.

This clonotype was observed at least ten times. The chain recombines TRBV12-3 or TRBV12-4 with TRBJ1-2; TRBD1 agrees at 10 bases. This CDR3 region has 12 residues. The V segment lost 5 bases and the J segment 7 bases; nucleotides outside the gene matches: 1. As DNA, the CDR3 is TGTGCCAGCAGTCGGGACAGGGGTGGCTACACCTTC. Translated, it gives CASSRDRGGYTF.

Concerning this clonotype itself: This may stem from a read error, because a much larger clone lies one nucleotide away. The CDR3 does not end in the conserved phenylalanine or tryptophan, so this is likely a read error. This rearrangement joins TRBV7-8 to TRBJ2-2, with a weak D call TRBD1 (5 bases). V was pared by 4 bases and J by 1 base, with 13 bases between. In germline, CDR1 is SGHVS, CDR2 FQNEAQ. The CDR3 is 16 amino acids. The CDR3, as DNA: TGTGCCAGCAGCTCAGAAGGGGTCGGGAACACCGGGGAGCTGTTTGTT. Residues: CASSSEGVGNTGELFV.

This clonotype appeared many times. The rearrangement joins TRBV12-3 or TRBV12-4 to TRBJ1-1, with 9 bases identical to TRBD1. Unmatched junction bases numbered 8, after V lost 6 bases and J lost 3 bases. CDR3 size: 15 residues. CDR3 loop: CASSPDRGFDTEAFF. The DNA for the CDR3 is TGTGCCAGCAGCCCCGACAGGGGGTTTGACACTGAAGCTTTCTTT.

This clonotype occurred many times. CDR3 sequence: CATSPSGANTGELFF. CDR3 bases: TGTGCCACCAGCCCGAGCGGGGCGAACACCGGGGAGCTGTTTTTT. This chain links TRBV24-1 with TRBJ2-2, with 7 bases fitting TRBD2. V shed 7 bases and J 0 bases; nucleotides not matched to a gene: 4. In germline, CDR1 is KGHDR, CDR2 SFDVKD. This CDR3 is 15 amino acids long.